The clone carrying this TCR beta chain was seen ten or more times. Antigen specificity is unknown. Transcripts of RNA were the source for amplifying TCR beta CDR3 regions. Second-round multiplex PCR followed a first-round RT-PCR using HTBI primers. MiXCR, applied by TCRdb to the multiplex PCR reads, yields one record per CDR3 protein. The sample carries 300,000 to 450,000 distinct CDR3 sequences, 17% recorded once. Calling hyperthyroidism stable required that no ophthalmopathy show up within 18 months of follow-up. Hyperthyroidism patients were newly diagnosed, ill under 2 months, and aged 18 to 65 years. This sample was included in a study of Graves' ophthalmopathy and Graves' hyperthyroidism. Notes on the study in general: Most expanded clonotypes in thyroid above 0.001 frequency also showed up in blood.

There are 17 residues in the CDR3. The junction had 12 bases not matched to a gene; V was cut back by 5 bases and J by 0 bases. Germline values: CDR1 SGHVS, CDR2 FQNEAQ. The rearrangement joins TRBV7-8 to TRBJ2-7; 8 bases are shared with TRBD2. This TCR was sampled from an adult woman with stable Graves' hyperthyroidism. The sequenced sample was peripheral blood. This CDR3 is CASSRPYERESSYEQYF. DNA of the CDR3: TGTGCCAGCAGCCGACCCTATGAGCGGGAGAGCTCCTACGAGCAGTACTTC.